The entry below describes one T cell receptor beta chain. Its binding antigen is unknown. Base qualities are not provided; no much larger clone lies one nucleotide away. In total, more than 500 healthy bone marrow donors made up the cohort. Cohort members were all nominally healthy when sampled, although unrecorded immune exposures were likely present. The donor was CMV seropositive and was included in the group of some 290 seropositive cohort members. Each donor provided a peripheral blood sample, and peripheral blood mononuclear cells were used for TCR beta sequencing. The Qiagen DNeasy Blood Extraction Kit was used to extract genomic DNA from the blood cell samples. This record belongs to a study of cytomegalovirus exposure and HLA in healthy donors (dated by TCRdb to between 2016 and 2019). In terms of the full investigation: An earlier analysis of approximately 550 of the donors reported about 250 Gb of sequence data and 100 million to 130 million unique TCR beta sequences from 150 million to 200 million T cells. A later genetic analysis used genome-wide SNP genotypes for about 60% of the roughly 700 donors, treating that subset as a discovery cohort. Of the 350 to 450 genotyped donors, 65% to 90% fell in the genetic ancestry cluster associated with self-reported Caucasian donors. The study aimed to test whether cataloging public T cell receptors could reveal signatures of past pathogen exposure. Rather than using new phenotypic data, the later analysis identified candidate immune exposures from TCR beta sequences and from how often those sequences occurred across donors. In a later analysis, previously published TCR beta repertoires from 600 to 850 donors were re-analyzed and high-resolution HLA genotyping was added so that TCR occurrence patterns could be studied. All discovery cohort repertoires had been generated on a single sequencing platform. Roughly 5 DR-DQ haplotypes were handled as single units for association and clustering, since linkage in the cohort was strong. Donor age, sex, ethnicity and CMV serostatus were compiled alongside the repertoire data. HLA typing included class I and class II loci at four-digit resolution. Typing coverage differed by locus: A, B, C, DRB1 and DQB1 were typed in roughly 629-630 donors, DQA1 in approximately 520, DPA1 in some 610, and DPB1 in approximately 450. An earlier analysis of 500 to 750 of the donors applied high-throughput TCR beta sequencing to assess whether each TCR beta V gene segment acted as functional or pseudogenic. On average, roughly 240,000 unique TCR beta nucleotide sequences were sequenced per donor among 398 genotyped donors of the cohort, with roughly 19% of those sequences being non-productive. An early release that covered fewer than 800 HLA-typed donors contained about 300 gigabases of sequencing data and tens of millions of unique TCR sequences. Using immunosequencing, the study profiled T cell repertoires from fewer than 700 subjects and related those repertoires to cytomegalovirus serostatus. A separate validation cohort of roughly 130 different subjects was used in addition to the 666-subject first cohort. High-throughput TCR immunosequencing, statistical association of individual TCRs with disease status, and machine learning were combined to predict cytomegalovirus infection status. Overall results and qualifications from the work: The study gave a list of over 150 TCR beta chains associated with cytomegalovirus. HLA typing was unavailable for some donors at each locus, so association tests used only the typed subset. An association between a missense DCLRE1C variant and V-gene and J-gene trimming of TCR beta chains was found in a later genetic analysis and replicated in an independent cohort. Several of the top co-occurrence clusters appeared to be linked to parvovirus B19, influenza, CMV and Epstein-Barr virus, according to a later analysis. A few of the identified cytomegalovirus-associated TCR beta chains were confirmed in vitro to be specific for cytomegalovirus antigens. A later analysis found that most CMV-associated TCR beta chains appeared HLA-restricted, with HLA associations seemingly driven largely by CMV exposure. Strong co-occurrence of HLA alleles, especially DR and DQ, made assigning TCR associations to individual alleles difficult. Presence/absence analyses assumed roughly uniform sequencing depth across donors, an assumption that may not hold. In an earlier analysis of about 550 of the donors, most TCR beta V segments were observed in productive rearrangements about 87% or about 30% of the time, broadly matching IMGT annotations. A later analysis found that TCR association rates varied across HLA loci, with DRB1 alleles showing the most associated TCRs and HLA-C alleles the fewest. According to the authors, the approach could potentially be generalized to other disease states and immunological phenotypes. The classifier was reported to diagnose cytomegalovirus status with high specificity and sensitivity in both the original and validation cohorts. Some IMGT-functional V segments, including TRBV6-2 and TRBV6-3, could not be distinguished by the 87-base-pair reads and were therefore excluded. A group of highly shared sequence variants was considered likely to be a technical artifact of the sequencing pipeline. Specific HLA alleles were associated with 15,000 to 20,000 TCR beta sequences at a false discovery rate of 0.05 in a later analysis. The only immune exposure information available for the cohort was CMV serostatus. According to a later genetic analysis, donors in an Asian-associated ancestry cluster had fewer N-insertions in productive TCRs than the approximately 630-donor mean. Because counts were too low, roughly 17 rarely observed V segments, including chromosome 9 orphons, were left out of the earlier analysis of a few hundred of the donors. A further reported finding was that TCR beta sequences accurately predicted the HLA-A and HLA-B alleles for most subjects in the first cohort. The cohort was sequenced for TCR beta chains only, and without alpha or paired-chain data the features that could be detected were limited. Linkage disequilibrium might explain the correlated functional status among segregating V segments, but an unknown experimental factor could not be ruled out. In a later analysis, HLA-associated TCR beta chains were found to be more clonally expanded and to have lower generation probabilities than equally common non-associated chains. While some public TCRs were present in many individuals, most TCR sequences turned up only very rarely across donors.

Taken from the germline V gene, the CDR1 and CDR2 loops are SGHVS and FNYEAQ. Reading from cysteine to phenylalanine, the CDR3 counts 20 amino acids. Just the 60-base CDR3 DNA is kept, in frame starting at base 1. Trimming takes 3 bases off V and 0 bases off J; junction bases not matched to a gene: 12. Receptor libraries were prepared by the immunoSEQ multiplex PCR assay. For the multiplex PCR, a mixture combining 60 forward primers for TCR Vbeta segments and 13 reverse primers for TCR Jbeta segments was used. The CDR3 region of rearranged TCR beta genes was amplified from genomic DNA with a multiplex PCR assay. On the Illumina HiSeq System, the amplified TCR beta libraries were sequenced as 87-base-pair reads. From the authors' description of their analysis: A later analysis tallied tens of millions of unique TCR beta chains across the 660 or so repertoires, and around 12 million of those chains were shared by two or more donors. A nearest-neighbor algorithm error-corrected the raw reads and collapsed the reads into unique sequences, merging closely related sequences to remove PCR and sequencing errors. CDR3 sequences were aligned to IMGT reference sequences to assign V, D and J gene segments. For a sequence to be retained, a match of at least six nucleotides was required to both a V gene segment and a J gene segment. A rearrangement counted as productive if the CDR3 had no stop codons and remained in frame with V and J, and every other rearrangement counted as non-productive. CDR3 was defined according to IMGT convention as the region running from the second conserved V-encoded cysteine to the conserved J-encoded phenylalanine. Sequences without an unambiguous match to a single V gene segment were excluded from the earlier analysis of 587 of the donors. An earlier analysis of approximately 590 of the donors classified V segments as functional when productive rearrangements were above 56.7% and as segregating when the standard deviation between donors was above 5%. A statistical classification framework was developed to diagnose cytomegalovirus status using the catalog of TCR beta chain sequences. In a later analysis, TCR nucleotide sequences were compared against IMGT/GENE-DB human TR gene sequences so that V and J genes could be assigned. The TCRdist pipeline was used in a later analysis to assign CDR3 sequences and most-parsimonious VDJ recombination scenarios. A later analysis defined each TCR beta chain by its CDR3 amino acid sequence plus V-gene family, and excluded reads lacking a unique V-gene family. As a way to deal with suspected cross-contamination and a sequencing artifact, a later analysis dropped roughly 600 nucleotide sequences that were highly shared and had low generation probability. In a later analysis, a clonal expansion index for each public chain was calculated from normalized within-repertoire ranks of inferred template counts. A later analysis computed generation probabilities with a VDJ recombination model fitted to out-of-frame rearrangements, and checked the results against IGoR. A later analysis scored TCR-TCR, TCR-HLA and TCR-CMV co-occurrence with hypergeometric tests, applying a repertoire-size bias correction to TCR pairs. To estimate false discovery rates, a later analysis permuted the HLA or CMV assignments 20 times. A later analysis grouped co-occurring TCRs with DBSCAN, adding TCRdist sequence similarity when clustering within HLA-allele-positive subsets. For co-occurrence clustering, repertoires with fewer than 30,000 or more than 120,000 public chains were excluded, along with roughly 5 repertoires with anomalous nucleotide sharing. Imported from immuneACCESS, the table was reduced by TCRdb to in-frame sequences with V and J called. These copies leave out some clones; in studies compared against another copy, an unresolved V gene accounts for under half, and the cause of the remainder is not known. For V, J and clone size, that table is used; D and trimming come from the DNA. The sample records about 120,000 clones, about 75% of which are singletons. Under 3% of the sample is held by the ten biggest clonotypes.

The sample comprised PBMCs. The TCR sequence derives from a woman aged 40 to 55 in good health and CMV-seropositive. The chain was built from TRBV7-6 and TRBJ2-6; 9 bases in the junction line up with TRBD2. This receptor carries the CDR3 CASSFSPVAGGVSGANVLTF. Read as DNA, the sequence is TGTGCCAGCAGCTTTTCCCCGGTTGCGGGGGGGGTCTCTGGGGCCAACGTCCTGACTTTC. Joined to the reference TRBV7-6 and TRBJ2-6 proteins, this CDR3 gives the full variable domain: GAGVSQSPRYKVTKRGQDVALRCDPISGHVSLYWYRQALGQGPEFLTYFNYEAQQDKSGLPNDRFSAERPEGSISTLTIQRTEQRDSAMYRCASSFSPVAGGVSGANVLTFGAGSRLTVL.